This is a list of T cell receptor beta chains from one sample in a study of blood T cell repertoires in COVID-19. The assay was immunoSEQ multiplex PCR, and TCRdb's table has in-frame clones only and misses some. Of more than 95,000 clones in the sample, around 79% were seen once. What was sequenced was peripheral blood. The receptors were sampled from a man over 45 with acute or convalescent COVID-19. CDR3s include the opening cysteine and the closing phenylalanine or tryptophan. The D gene is left open where the match is weak. Size values are once, few and many counts, or a class for expanded clones, and some rows have none.

TRBD2 | TRBJ2-2 | TRBV4-1 | NA | CASSPMAGGHSGELFF | TGCGCCAGCAGCCCTATGGCGGGGGGGCATTCCGGGGAGCTGTTTTTT
TRBD1 | TRBJ2-1 | TRBV10-1 | NA | CASSELAGGESYNEQFF | TGCGCCAGCAGTGAGTTGGCAGGGGGCGAGTCCTACAATGAGCAGTTCTTC
NA | TRBJ1-2 | TRBV6-5 | NA | CASSYGQNYGYTF | TGTGCCAGCAGTTACGGGCAGAACTATGGCTACACCTTC
NA | TRBJ2-2 | TRBV2 | NA | CASSEQGINTGELFF | TGTGCCAGCAGCGAACAGGGTATTAACACCGGGGAGCTGTTTTTT
NA | TRBJ2-7 | TRBV28 | NA | CASSLKGQTYEQYF | TGTGCCAGCAGTTTAAAAGGACAGACCTACGAGCAGTACTTC
NA | TRBJ2-4 | TRBV18 | NA | CASSPPKQTSGNIQYF | TGTGCCAGCTCACCACCGAAGCAAACTTCAGGGAACATTCAGTACTTC
TRBD1 | TRBJ1-1 | TRBV3-1/TRBV3-2 | few | CASSQGQSVTREAFF | TGTGCCAGCAGCCAGGGACAGAGCGTAACACGGGAAGCTTTCTTT
NA | TRBJ1-2 | TRBV13 | NA | CASSLGSALLANYGYTF | TGTGCCAGCAGCTTAGGGTCTGCCCTTCTAGCTAACTATGGCTACACCTTC
TRBD1 | TRBJ1-5 | TRBV19 | NA | CATTPRTGKFRPQHF | TGTGCCACCACCCCTCGGACAGGGAAGTTTCGGCCCCAGCATTTT
NA | TRBJ1-1 | TRBV5-1 | few | CASSFAADTEAFF | TGCGCCAGCAGCTTCGCGGCGGACACTGAAGCTTTCTTT
TRBD1 | TRBJ1-2 | TRBV6-2/TRBV6-3 | NA | CASSRDGTGGYYGYTF | TGTGCCAGCAGCCGAGACGGGACAGGGGGCTACTATGGCTACACCTTC
TRBD2 | TRBJ2-3 | TRBV4-2 | NA | CASSQEHHRGADTQYF | TGTGCCAGCAGCCAAGAACACCATCGGGGGGCAGATACGCAGTATTTT
NA | TRBJ2-7 | TRBV5-4 | few | CASSFGLRSYEQYF | TGTGCCAGCAGCTTCGGTTTACGATCCTACGAGCAGTACTTC
TRBD1 | TRBJ1-3 | TRBV7-9 | NA | CASSLGAQGRGNTIYF | TGTGCCAGCAGCTTAGGCGCACAGGGGCGAGGAAACACCATATATTTT
NA | TRBJ2-1 | TRBV19 | NA | CASSISGQGFNEQFF | TGTGCCAGTAGTATATCGGGACAAGGATTCAATGAGCAGTTCTTC
TRBD1 | TRBJ2-7 | TRBV2 | NA | CASSGDRGGYEQYF | TGTGCCAGCAGTGGGGACAGGGGGGGTTACGAGCAGTACTTC
TRBD1 | TRBJ2-2 | TRBV30 | few | CAWGQGRGELFF | TGTGCCTGGGGACAGGGGAGAGGGGAGCTGTTTTTT
TRBD2 | TRBJ2-7 | TRBV5-1 | NA | CASSLGLAGDYEQYF | TGCGCCAGCAGCTTGGGACTAGCGGGAGACTACGAGCAGTACTTC
TRBD2 | TRBJ2-3 | TRBV11-1 | NA | CASSLDSGRATDTQYF | TGTGCCAGCAGCTTAGATAGCGGGAGGGCCACAGATACGCAGTATTTT
NA | TRBJ2-2 | TRBV5-1 | NA | CASSIDRNTGELFF | TGCGCCAGCAGCATCGACAGGAACACCGGGGAGCTGTTTTTT
TRBD2 | TRBJ2-7 | TRBV2 | NA | CASKVRLADYEQYF | TGTGCCAGCAAAGTGAGGCTAGCGGATTACGAGCAGTACTTC
TRBD2 | TRBJ2-7 | TRBV5-1 | NA | CASSLLAGGLYEQYF | TGCGCCAGCAGCTTACTAGCGGGAGGTTTGTACGAGCAGTACTTC
TRBD2 | TRBJ2-3 | TRBV28 | NA | CASSSISGSLHTQYF | TGTGCCAGCAGTTCAATTAGCGGGAGCCTCCATACGCAGTATTTT
TRBD1 | TRBJ1-1 | TRBV5-3 | NA | CARSKQGPEAFF | TGTGCCAGAAGCAAACAGGGGCCTGAAGCTTTCTTT
TRBD2 | TRBJ2-3 | TRBV6-5 | NA | CASSSSGREDTQYF | TGTGCCAGCAGTTCTAGCGGGAGGGAAGATACGCAGTATTTT
TRBD1 | TRBJ1-6 | TRBV4-1 | NA | CASSIQGQGNSPLHF | TGCGCCAGCAGCATTCAGGGACAGGGAAATTCACCCCTCCACTTT
TRBD1 | TRBJ2-6 | TRBV5-4 | NA | CASSLETGPNVLTF | TGTGCCAGCAGCTTGGAGACAGGGCCCAACGTCCTGACTTTC
TRBD1 | TRBJ2-5 | TRBV6-5 | NA | CASSQTGDTETQYF | TGTGCCAGCAGTCAGACAGGGGATACGGAGACCCAGTACTTC
NA | TRBJ1-6 | TRBV4-1 | NA | CASSREASGRGNSPLHF | TGCGCCAGCAGCCGGGAGGCCTCGGGGAGAGGGAATTCACCCCTCCACTTT
TRBD1 | TRBJ1-2 | TRBV5-1 | NA | CASSRGQRLNYGYTF | TGCGCCAGCAGTCGGGGACAGCGATTAAACTATGGCTACACCTTC
TRBD1 | TRBJ1-4 | TRBV28 | NA | CASSSMTGAGEKLFF | TGTGCCAGCAGTTCCATGACAGGGGCGGGGGAAAAACTGTTTTTT
NA | TRBJ1-4 | TRBV14 | NA | CASSRAPIPRGEKLFF | TGTGCCAGCAGCCGGGCCCCGATCCCGCGGGGCGAAAAACTGTTTTTT
TRBD1 | TRBJ1-5 | TRBV11-2 | NA | CASIWNLDRVYNQPQHF | TGTGCCAGCATTTGGAACCTGGACAGGGTTTATAATCAGCCCCAGCATTTT
TRBD1 | TRBJ1-1 | TRBV10-3 | NA | CAISGRDSGHEAFF | TGTGCCATCAGTGGCCGGGACAGCGGGCATGAAGCTTTCTTT
NA | TRBJ1-4 | TRBV3-1/TRBV3-2 | NA | CASSRAGTSGEKLFF | TGTGCCAGCAGCCGGGCCGGGACTAGCGGTGAAAAACTGTTTTTT
NA | TRBJ2-3 | TRBV4-1 | NA | CASSQDSLVGLTSTDTQYF | TGCGCCAGCAGCCAAGATTCCCTTGTAGGACTTACTAGCACAGATACGCAGTATTTT
NA | TRBJ2-2 | TRBV28 | few | CASRLNRLRSLNTGELFF | TGTGCCAGCAGGTTGAACCGTTTGAGGAGTTTGAACACCGGGGAGCTGTTTTTT
NA | TRBJ1-5 | TRBV19 | NA | CASSIGWGRDNQPQHF | TGTGCCAGTAGTATAGGGTGGGGGAGGGACAATCAGCCCCAGCATTTT
NA | TRBJ1-5 | TRBV4-2 | few | CASSQELVVSNQPQHF | TGTGCCAGCAGCCAAGAACTCGTGGTGAGCAATCAGCCCCAGCATTTT
NA | TRBJ1-6 | TRBV15 | NA | CATSRDLDSPLHF | TGTGCCACCAGCAGAGATCTTGATTCACCCCTCCACTTT
NA | TRBJ2-4 | TRBV12-3/TRBV12-4 | NA | CASSSNALIQYF | TGTGCCAGCAGTTCAAATGCCCTAATTCAGTACTTC
NA | TRBJ2-7 | TRBV6-5 | NA | CASSYPGGGSYEQYF | TGTGCCAGCAGTTACCCCGGTGGAGGGTCCTACGAGCAGTACTTC
TRBD2 | TRBJ2-7 | TRBV27 | NA | CASSLEAGGFYEQYF | TGTGCCAGCAGTTTGGAAGCGGGAGGGTTCTACGAGCAGTACTTC
NA | TRBJ2-6 | TRBV7-5 | NA | CVRSGPGQGYSGANVLTF | TGTGTCAGAAGCGGACCGGGACAGGGCTACTCTGGGGCCAACGTCCTGACTTTC
NA | TRBJ1-2 | TRBV28 | NA | CASSPRWRGIGYTF | TGTGCCAGCAGCCCAAGGTGGCGGGGAATAGGCTACACCTTC
TRBD1 | TRBJ1-5 | TRBV27 | NA | CASSWTGDLYQPQHF | TGTGCCAGCAGTTGGACAGGGGATCTTTATCAGCCCCAGCATTTT
NA | TRBJ1-1 | TRBV20-1 | few | CSASWGGAFF | TGCAGTGCTAGTTGGGGGGGAGCTTTCTTT
NA | TRBJ1-6 | TRBV28 | NA | CASSFGRGSYNSPLHF | TGTGCCAGCAGTTTCGGCAGGGGCTCCTATAATTCACCCCTCCACTTT
NA | TRBJ1-2 | TRBV3-1/TRBV3-2 | NA | CASSQAQGGYTF | TGTGCCAGCAGCCAAGCGCAGGGGGGCTACACCTTC
TRBD1 | TRBJ1-1 | TRBV15 | NA | CATSRDIPDRGDGEAFF | TGTGCCACCAGCAGAGACATTCCAGACAGGGGGGATGGTGAAGCTTTCTTT
NA | TRBJ2-3 | TRBV25-1 | NA | CASSGHSNPGTDTQYF | TGTGCCAGCAGTGGCCATAGCAACCCCGGGACAGATACGCAGTATTTT
TRBD2 | TRBJ2-1 | TRBV7-9 | NA | CASSSVTSGRADEQFF | TGTGCCAGCAGCTCGGTGACTAGCGGGAGGGCAGATGAGCAGTTCTTC
TRBD2 | TRBJ2-1 | TRBV27 | NA | CASSFSGLGDNEQFF | TGTGCCAGCAGTTTTTCGGGACTAGGAGACAATGAGCAGTTCTTC